Listed below are T cell receptor beta chains from one sample, sequenced in a study of beta chain features in type 1 diabetes. Sequencing used immunoSEQ multiplex PCR; TCRdb keeps in-frame clones, though not all of them. Of some 27,000 clones listed, approximately 65% are singletons. The sample taken for sequencing was Tregs from blood. The receptors were gathered from a woman in her twenties or thirties with type 1 diabetes. The CDR3 runs from the conserved cysteine through the conserved F or W. A D gene is named only where the DNA matches it firmly. Clone size is given for some rows only: seen once, a few or many times, or a class if the clone is expanded.

V gene	D gene	J gene	clone size	CDR3 protein	CDR3 DNA
TRBV6-6	NA	TRBJ1-5	NA	CASSYGGPGNQPQHF	TGTGCCAGCAGTTACGGGGGCCCAGGCAATCAGCCCCAGCATTTT
TRBV6-6	TRBD1	TRBJ2-5	NA	CASSYPQGQTRETQYF	TGTGCCAGCAGTTACCCCCAGGGACAGACCAGGGAGACCCAGTACTTC
TRBV11-2	NA	TRBJ1-1	NA	CASSFLQNTEAFF	TGTGCCAGCAGCTTCTTACAGAACACTGAAGCTTTCTTT
TRBV5-4	TRBD2	TRBJ2-1	NA	CASSRGVHEQFF	TGTGCCAGCAGCCGGGGGGTCCATGAGCAGTTCTTC
TRBV28	NA	TRBJ1-5	NA	CASSRAQPQHF	TGTGCCAGCAGTCGCGCTCAGCCCCAGCATTTT
TRBV30	NA	TRBJ2-5	NA	CAWTSQETQYF	TGTGCCTGGACCAGCCAAGAGACCCAGTACTTC
TRBV18	NA	TRBJ2-7	NA	CASSPATGGEQYF	TGTGCCAGCTCACCCGCGACAGGTGGCGAGCAGTACTTC
TRBV7-2	TRBD1	TRBJ2-1	NA	CASSLVGGTGVVNEQFF	TGTGCCAGCAGCTTAGTCGGGGGGACAGGGGTAGTCAATGAGCAGTTCTTC
TRBV5-6	TRBD2	TRBJ2-4	NA	CASSRGLAGGGNIQYF	TGTGCCAGCAGCCGAGGTTTGGCGGGGGGTGGAAACATTCAGTACTTC
TRBV5-1	NA	TRBJ2-1	NA	CASSLRAGSNEQFF	TGCGCCAGCAGCTTGCGTGCAGGGTCCAATGAGCAGTTCTTC
TRBV10-3	TRBD1	TRBJ2-7	NA	CAISVGQTFYEQYF	TGTGCCATCAGTGTGGGACAGACATTCTACGAGCAGTACTTC
TRBV30	NA	TRBJ1-2	NA	CAWRPGELNGYAF	TGTGCCTGGAGACCGGGGGAACTCAATGGCTACGCCTTC
TRBV6-5	NA	TRBJ2-5	NA	CASGLAQETQYF	TGTGCCAGCGGGCTGGCCCAAGAGACCCAGTACTTC
TRBV7-3	NA	TRBJ1-1	once	CASSLGGDLNTEAFF	TGTGCCAGCAGCTTAGGGGGGGACTTGAACACTGAAGCTTTCTTT
TRBV7-9	TRBD1	TRBJ2-7	NA	CASSVPGQGSWEQYF	TGTGCCAGCAGCGTACCGGGACAGGGCTCTTGGGAGCAGTACTTC
TRBV6-1	TRBD2	TRBJ2-3	NA	CATSLASSTDTQYF	TGTGCCACCTCACTAGCGTCTAGCACAGATACGCAGTATTTT